These 20 T cell receptor beta chains were sequenced from one sample in a study of long-term antiretroviral therapy in people with HIV. Survey level was the resolution at which the v3.0 immunoSEQ assay ran. Only in-frame clones appear in the TCRdb table, and some are missing; sequencing was by immunoSEQ multiplex PCR. This sample carries under 20,000 clones, 65% to 85% of them seen once, and the ten largest clones take approximately 4.5%. Source: unsorted PBMCs, taken 0.1 years before starting antiretroviral therapy. The receptors were gathered from a man in his late teens or twenties with HIV.

The genes are TRBV30 and TRBJ1-4; D uncertain. Trimming shortened V by 0 bases and J by 5 bases, and 16 bases separated the two germline ends. CDR1 is GTSNPN and CDR2 is SVGIG in the germline V gene (reference sequence). CDR3 length equals 16 residues. The CDR3 DNA sequence: TGTGCCTGGAGTGTACCCCTGCCAGGCTCGAATGAAAAACTGTTTTTT. The encoded protein is CAWSVPLPGSNEKLFF. Based on the CDR3 plus reference TRBV30 and TRBJ1-4, the full variable domain is SQTIHQWPATLVQPVGSPLSLECTVEGTSNPNLYWYRQAAGRGLQLLFYSVGIGQISSEVPQNLSASRPQDRQFILSSKKLLLSDSGFYLCAWSVPLPGSNEKLFFGSGTQLSVL.

The V and J genes are TRBV14 and TRBJ1-4, with no clear D. Trimming left V 2 bases short and J 8 bases short, with 9 bases between. CDR1 SGHDN and CDR2 FVKESK come from the germline V gene. The CDR3 length is 13 residues. CDR3 sequence reads: CASSQSGGEKLFF. CDR3 bases: TGTGCCAGCAGCCAATCGGGAGGGGAAAAACTGTTTTTT.

V and J are TRBV10-3 and TRBJ2-3, with 13 bases that match TRBD2. The CDR3 loop spans 18 amino acids. CDR1 is ENHRY, CDR2 SYGVKD, per germline. The ends lost 2 bases at V and 6 bases at J; junction bases unmatched: 11. The DNA of the CDR3 is TGTGCCATCAGTGAGCCCCCCCGGGGACTAGCGGGACGGGATACGCAGTATTTT. As protein: CAISEPPRGLAGRDTQYF.

This clone was found a few times. The chain recombines TRBV7-8 with TRBJ2-1, with 8 bases fitting TRBD2. The CDR3 covers 16 residues. Germline V gene lookup returns CDR1 SGHVS and CDR2 FQNEAQ. With V trimmed by 3 bases and J by 5 bases, 9 bases remained unmatched. The CDR3 region has the DNA TGTGCCAGCAGCTTCGACGAGCGGGAGCCACACAATGAGCAGTTCTTC. The encoded protein is CASSFDEREPHNEQFF.

The chain is built from TRBV27 and TRBJ2-7; TRBD1 matches at 9 bases. Germline CDR1 is MNHEY and CDR2 is SMNVEV (reference sequence). Unmatched junction bases numbered 1, after V lost 3 bases and J lost 4 bases. This CDR3 comprises 13 residues. CDR3 coding DNA: TGTGCCAGCAGTTTGACAGGGGGTTACGAGCAGTACTTC. Its protein is CASSLTGGYEQYF.

The chain joins TRBV28 to TRBJ1-2; 9 bases match TRBD1. After removal of 6 bases from V and 5 bases from J, the junction contained 7 bases not matched to a gene. CDR1 is MDHEN, CDR2 SYDVKM, per germline. The CDR3 has 14 amino acids. The CDR3 sequence is CASSPLTGGYGYTF. In DNA, the CDR3 is TGTGCCAGCAGCCCCCTGACAGGGGGTTATGGCTACACCTTC.

CDR3 coding DNA: TGTGCCAGTAGTAACAGGAACACTGAAGCTTTCTTT. It specifies CASSNRNTEAFF. The genes are TRBV19 and TRBJ1-1; unclear D gene. V was shortened by 4 bases and J by 1 base, with 4 bases between the two germline ends. Germline CDR1 reads LNHDA; CDR2 reads SQIVND (reference sequence). There are 12 residues in the CDR3.

This chain links TRBV4-2 with TRBJ2-3; D unclear. The germline V gene has CDR1 LGHNA and CDR2 YNFKEQ. With 2 bases removed from V and 7 bases from J, the gap between germline ends came to 13 bases. The CDR3 sequence is 14 residues long. CDR3 region: CASSQRGNENTQYF. Written as DNA, the CDR3 is TGTGCCAGCAGCCAACGCGGAAACGAGAATACGCAGTATTTT.

This clone was found a few times. CDR3 nucleotides: TGTGCCAGCAGCTACTCCTTTACTAGCGGGGTCTACAATGAGCAGTTCTTC. Translating gives CASSYSFTSGVYNEQFF. The rearrangement joins TRBV9 to TRBJ2-1; 10 bases fit TRBD2. This CDR3 contains 17 residues. The trim removed 4 bases at V and 3 bases at J, leaving 10 bases unmatched. CDR1 and CDR2 (germline): SGDLS, YYNGEE.

In this sample, this clone turned up once. This chain links TRBV28 with TRBJ2-1; D gene uncertain. V dropped 8 bases and J dropped 7 bases, with 9 bases sitting between them. The CDR3 length is 11 residues. Germline V gene lookup returns CDR1 MDHEN and CDR2 SYDVKM. CDR3 bases: TGTGCCAGCTGTCACCGAAATGAGCAGTTCTTC. This gives the protein CASCHRNEQFF.

The V and J genes are TRBV12-5 and TRBJ2-6; D gene uncertain. Trimming pared 2 bases from V and 2 bases from J, leaving 16 bases between. Germline CDR1 LGHNT, CDR2 FRNRAP. The CDR3 has 18 residues. The CDR3 coding sequence is TGTGCTAGTGGTTTGTACCCTGGGCCGGCGGCTGGGGCCAACGTCCTGACTTTC. It yields the protein CASGLYPGPAAGANVLTF.

The chain recombines TRBV29-1 with TRBJ2-7; D is uncertain. Germline CDR1 reads SQVTM; CDR2 reads ANQGSEA. V was pared by 5 bases and J by 2 bases, with 10 bases between. The CDR3 contains 12 residues. The CDR3 is CSVLLGPYEQYF. The CDR3 DNA reads as TGCAGCGTTTTATTAGGTCCCTACGAGCAGTACTTC.

The chain is built from TRBV20-1 and TRBJ1-2; D is unresolved. Germline V gives CDR1 DFQATT, CDR2 SNEGSKA (reference sequence). The CDR3 runs to 11 residues. The V gene lost 1 base and the J gene lost 5 bases, with 5 bases spanning the gap. The CDR3 loop is CSARGTYGYTF. The CDR3 DNA sequence: TGCAGTGCTAGAGGTACTTATGGCTACACCTTC.

The chain couples TRBV7-3 to TRBJ2-5, with 9 bases matching TRBD2. The CDR3 consists of 15 residues. Germline trimming cut 6 bases from V and 2 bases from J; bases unmatched to any gene: 7. The germline CDR1 and CDR2 sequences are SGHTA and FQGTGA. The CDR3 sequence is CASSLSGGEQETQYF. CDR3 nucleotide sequence: TGTGCCAGCAGTCTTAGCGGGGGTGAACAAGAGACCCAGTACTTC.

This chain links TRBV27 with TRBJ2-5; 13 nucleotides match TRBD2. The J call may be faulty, since TRBJ2-7 better matches the DNA end. This CDR3 is built from 16 residues. Per the germline V gene, CDR1 is MNHEY and CDR2 is SMNVEV (reference sequence). The CDR3 region has the DNA TGTGCCAGCAGTTTCCTACTAGCGGGAGGGCCTTCCGAGCAGTACTTC. Translation: CASSFLLAGGPSEQYF.

The V call is TRBV9, the J call TRBJ2-2; D not certain. The CDR3 totals 16 residues. Germline values: CDR1 SGDLS, CDR2 YYNGEE. Trimming left V 4 bases short and J 2 bases short, with 15 bases between. The CDR3 bases are TGTGCCAGCAGCCCCCGGCAGCCCTTAAACACCGGGGAGCTGTTTTTT. Protein product: CASSPRQPLNTGELFF.

This rearrangement joins TRBV19 to TRBJ2-3; 10 nucleotides line up with TRBD1. The CDR3 length is 13 residues. V shed 5 bases and J 5 bases; nucleotides not matched to a gene: 1. Germline CDR1 is LNHDA and CDR2 is SQIVND (reference sequence). The CDR3 protein is CASSWTGGDTQYF. CDR3 bases: TGTGCCAGTAGTTGGACAGGGGGAGATACGCAGTATTTT.

V gene TRBV14 combines with J gene TRBJ2-3; the D is unclear. V lost 4 bases and J 3 bases, leaving 5 bases between the germline ends. CDR1 SGHDN and CDR2 FVKESK come from the germline V gene. CDR3 length equals 12 residues. The DNA for the CDR3 is TGTGCCAGCAGCCCCAGGACAGATACGCAGTATTTT. It is translated as CASSPRTDTQYF.

This chain uses TRBV7-6 with TRBJ2-7; 10 bases fit TRBD2. V lost 3 bases and J lost 9; bases outside the gene matches: 8. Germline CDR1 is SGHVS and CDR2 is FNYEAQ. The CDR3 has 14 amino acids. The chain's CDR3 is CASSFQAGGQVQYF. CDR3 sequence (DNA): TGTGCCAGCAGCTTCCAAGCGGGGGGGCAGGTGCAGTACTTC. The full variable domain, its missing parts supplied by reference TRBV7-6 and TRBJ2-7, is GAGVSQSPRYKVTKRGQDVALRCDPISGHVSLYWYRQALGQGPEFLTYFNYEAQQDKSGLPNDRFSAERPEGSISTLTIQRTEQRDSAMYRCASSFQAGGQVQYFGPGTRLTVT.

The chain is built from TRBV28 and TRBJ2-2; possibly TRBD2 for D (5 bases). The CDR3 contains 11 residues. The germline gives CDR1 MDHEN, CDR2 SYDVKM. V was shortened by 8 bases and J by 4 bases, with 5 bases between the two germline ends. The CDR3 region has the DNA TGTGCCAGCGAGGGCACCGGGGAGCTGTTTTTT. This encodes CASEGTGELFF.